This T cell receptor beta chain derives from a study of cytomegalovirus exposure and HLA in healthy donors. Turning to the study itself: A previous analysis identified 90 million to 140 million unique TCR beta sequences derived from roughly 180 million T cells. Among the approximately 430 donors who were genotyped, roughly 86% fell in the genetic ancestry cluster that is associated with self-reported Caucasian donors.

Notes on the study in general: Reported results showed that the classifier diagnosed cytomegalovirus status with high specificity and sensitivity. Most subjects' HLA-A and HLA-B alleles were reportedly predicted from TCR beta sequences.

V was trimmed by 0 bases and J by 0 bases, leaving 8 bases between them. Germline-derived CDR1 and CDR2 are LGHNA and YSLEER. The CDR3 totals 15 residues. PCR involved 60 Vbeta and 13 Jbeta primers. Profiled with immunoSEQ multiplex PCR; TCRdb holds only in-frame clones, not every one. The sample records 150,000 to 200,000 clones, around 80% being singletons. In the case of this clone: The antigen remains undetermined.

The specimen was PBMCs. The TCR was taken from a woman aged 25 to 45 in good health and CMV-seronegative. This chain links TRBV4-3 with TRBJ1-2; D not resolved. CDR3 sequence (DNA): TGCGCCAGCAGCCAAGATTGGCGGTCTAACTATGGCTACACCTTC. Translating gives CASSQDWRSNYGYTF.